The 27 T cell receptor beta chains in this list originate from one sample, sequenced in a study of T cells after yellow fever vaccination. TCRdb used MiXCR to reprocess the 5' RACE reads, holding one entry per CDR3 protein. This table has 620,000 or so distinct CDR3 sequences, roughly a sixth appearing once. Sequencing was performed on PBMCs, taken more than 4 days after the first yellow fever vaccination. The receptors derive from a young man who received the YFV17D yellow fever vaccine.

This clonotype was counted between two and nine times. This rearrangement joins TRBV5-4 to TRBJ1-1; D call uncertain. Germline lookup yields CDR1 SGHNT and CDR2 YYREEE (reference sequence). Trimming took 0 bases from V and 3 from J, leaving 6 bases between them. The CDR3 loop spans 13 amino acids. CDR3 protein: CASSLAFDTEAFF. DNA for the CDR3: TGTGCCAGCAGCTTGGCTTTTGACACTGAAGCTTTCTTT.

This clonotype was found many times. The chain couples TRBV3-1 to TRBJ2-1; TRBD2 might be the D (6 bases). The CDR3 covers 14 residues. Germline V gene lookup returns CDR1 LGHDT and CDR2 YNNKEL (reference sequence). Trimming took 3 bases from V and 6 from J, leaving 12 bases between them. The chain's CDR3 is CASSQSLALNEQFF. In DNA, the CDR3 is TGTGCCAGCAGCCAGTCACTAGCCCTCAATGAGCAGTTCTTC.

V usage is TRBV12-3 or TRBV12-4 and J usage is TRBJ1-2; TRBD1 matches at 8 bases. V dropped 6 bases and J dropped 0; count of bases not matched to a gene: 6. The CDR3 length is 15 residues. Here the CDR3 DNA reads TGTGCCAGCAGCCGCGGACAGGGAGCTAACTATGGCTACACCTTC. Translation: CASSRGQGANYGYTF.

This clonotype was seen more than once but under ten times. The chain joins TRBV4-2 to TRBJ1-2; D is unresolved. Trimming left V 2 bases short and J 4 bases short, with 8 bases between. The CDR3 length is 13 residues. Germline loops: CDR1 LGHNA, CDR2 YNFKEQ. CDR3 DNA sequence: TGTGCCAGCAGCCAACCTTGGGTCTATGGCTACACCTTC. Its protein product is CASSQPWVYGYTF.

The table lists this clonotype with a few counts. The chain links TRBV6-1 to TRBJ1-2; no reliable D call. V was pared by 7 bases and J by 2 bases, with 11 bases between. The CDR3 is 13 amino acids. The V gene's germline CDR1 is MNHNS and CDR2 SASEGT. As DNA, the CDR3 is TGTGCCAGCAAAAGGGAGGACAACTATGGCTACACCTTC. Protein: CASKREDNYGYTF.

This CDR3 reads CASRSTAGQPYEQYV. The CDR3 DNA reads as TGTGCCAGCAGATCAACCGCGGGACAGCCCTACGAGCAGTACGTC. This chain connects TRBV6-1 to TRBJ2-7; D possibly corresponds to TRBD1 (7 bases). This CDR3 contains 15 residues. Germline V gene data show CDR1 as MNHNS and CDR2 as SASEGT. V gave up 6 bases and J gave up 2 bases, with 17 bases separating them.

The V gene is TRBV4-2, the J gene TRBJ1-2; D is uncertain. Germline assignment: CDR1 LGHNA and CDR2 YNFKEQ. Trimming took 1 base from V and 3 from J, leaving 21 bases between them. The CDR3 is 18 amino acids. CDR3 DNA sequence: TGTGCCAGCAGCCAAGGAATTTATGTAAGCACGGCCCACTATGGCTACACCTTC. Translated, it gives CASSQGIYVSTAHYGYTF.

The chain links TRBV4-3 to TRBJ2-1; 9 bases align to TRBD2. The CDR3 totals 19 residues. Germline trimming cut 4 bases from V and 6 bases from J; bases unmatched to any gene: 19. The germline gives CDR1 LGHNA, CDR2 YSLEER. Written as DNA, the CDR3 is TGCGCCAGCAGCCGTAGGGTTGGGGTACTAGCGGGCATGGGCAATGAGCAGTTCTTC. Protein sequence: CASSRRVGVLAGMGNEQFF.

In this sample, this clonotype turned up a few times. The genes are TRBV7-9 and TRBJ2-1, with TRBD2 matching over 8 bases. This CDR3 is built from 15 residues. Germline loops: CDR1 SEHNR, CDR2 FQNEAQ (reference sequence). J lost 4 bases, V lost 5 bases, and 7 bases had no gene match. This chain's CDR3 is CASSPQRGIYNEQFF. The CDR3 DNA reads TGTGCCAGCAGCCCCCAGCGGGGGATTTACAATGAGCAGTTCTTC.

The chain joins TRBV4-1 to TRBJ1-2; D is ambiguous. V dropped 0 bases and J dropped 5 bases, with 16 bases sitting between them. CDR3 size: 16 residues. Germline V gene data show CDR1 as MGHRA and CDR2 as YSYEKL. Here the CDR3 reads CASSQEILLKTYGYTF. The CDR3 DNA sequence: TGCGCCAGCAGCCAAGAAATTTTACTCAAAACATATGGCTACACCTTC.

This clonotype was seen a handful of times. V gene TRBV29-1 combines with J gene TRBJ2-1; D is unresolved. V lost 5 bases and J 1 base, leaving 12 bases between the germline ends. The CDR3 sequence is 14 residues long. Germline lookup yields CDR1 SQVTM and CDR2 ANQGSEA. CDR3 sequence reads: CSVCKSRSYNEQFF. The CDR3 region has the DNA TGCAGCGTTTGTAAGTCGAGGTCCTACAATGAGCAGTTCTTC.

V usage is TRBV19 and J usage is TRBJ2-5, with D possibly called TRBD1 or TRBD2 (5 bases each). Germline-derived CDR1 and CDR2 are LNHDA and SQIVND (reference sequence). V was cut by 9 bases and J by 1 base, with 18 bases left in between. The CDR3 is 15 amino acids. The CDR3 sequence is CASGRDPARQETQYF. CDR3 DNA: TGTGCCAGCGGCCGGGACCCGGCGCGCCAAGAGACCCAGTACTTC.

This chain joins TRBV18 and TRBJ2-7, with a weak D call TRBD2 (6 bases). Germline V CDR1 and CDR2: KGHSH, LQKENI. V lost 3 bases, J lost 2 bases, and 8 bases lay in between. The CDR3 runs to 13 residues. The CDR3 here is CASSPWGAYEQYV. DNA for the CDR3: TGTGCCAGCTCACCGTGGGGGGCCTACGAGCAGTACGTC.

A few counts support this clonotype. The rearrangement uses TRBV4-1 and TRBJ1-4; D possibly corresponds to TRBD1 (5 bases). This CDR3 spans 16 amino acids. V was shortened by 1 base and J by 7 bases, with 16 bases between the two germline ends. The V gene's germline CDR1 is MGHRA and CDR2 YSYEKL. The CDR3 sequence: CASSQASKGWGEKLFF. The CDR3 nucleotides read TGCGCCAGCAGCCAAGCCTCAAAGGGGTGGGGTGAAAAACTGTTTTTT.

This clonotype was observed a handful of times. This chain uses TRBV21-1 with TRBJ2-3; the D call TRBD1 from the table was never checked on the DNA. TRBV21-1 is annotated as a pseudogene. CDR3 length: 14 residues. In DNA form, the CDR3 reads TGTGCCACCCGCCTGCGGGGGCGAAGAGATACGCAGTATTTT. This translates into CATRLRGRRDTQYF.

The J gene is TRBJ1-3, the V gene TRBV9; D is undetermined. V lost 4 bases, J lost 2 bases, and 19 bases lay in between. The CDR3 loop spans 17 amino acids. The germline V gene encodes CDR1 SGDLS and CDR2 YYNGEE. The CDR3 protein is CASSLSSRTFAGNTIYF. CDR3 sequence (DNA): TGTGCCAGCAGCCTCTCGTCCCGAACCTTTGCTGGAAACACCATATATTTT.

The V call is TRBV27, the J call TRBJ2-5, with TRBD1 as a possible D gene (6 bases). V shed 5 bases and J shed 5 bases, with 12 bases lying between them. The CDR3 has 13 amino acids. Per germline, CDR1 MNHEY and CDR2 SMNVEV (reference sequence). This chain's CDR3 is CASSARGLETQYF. The CDR3 coding sequence is TGTGCCAGCAGTGCCAGGGGCCTGGAGACCCAGTACTTC.

This clonotype was seen many times. The rearrangement uses TRBV12-3 or TRBV12-4 and TRBJ2-7; TRBD2 is a possible D gene (5 bases). CDR3 size: 14 residues. V lost 3 bases, J lost 2 bases, and 11 bases lay in between. CDR3 residues: CASSLGSATYEQYF. The CDR3 DNA reads as TGTGCCAGCAGTTTGGGTAGCGCAACCTACGAGCAGTACTTC.

The gene calls are TRBV29-1 and TRBJ2-1; 8 bases are a match to TRBD2. The V segment lost 6 bases and the J segment 3 bases; nucleotides outside the gene matches: 13. Per germline, CDR1 SQVTM and CDR2 ANQGSEA. This CDR3 spans 16 amino acids. The CDR3 bases are TGCAGCGTGGAACTCTTTACTAGCGGAGACTACAATGAGCAGTTCTTC. Translating it yields CSVELFTSGDYNEQFF.

This clonotype was counted a few times. The chain uses TRBV29-1 and TRBJ2-2; TRBD1 agrees at 7 bases. The CDR3 is made up of 16 amino acids. Germline CDR1 and CDR2: SQVTM and ANQGSEA. The J segment lost 0 bases and the V segment lost 2 bases, leaving 6 bases of the junction unmatched. The chain's CDR3 is CSVEFQGDANTGELFF. CDR3 in DNA: TGCAGCGTTGAATTCCAGGGGGACGCGAACACCGGGGAGCTGTTTTTT.

This clonotype was seen a few times. The CDR3 reads CASSQRGLNPEAFF. DNA for the CDR3: TGTGCCAGCAGCCAAAGGGGGTTAAACCCTGAAGCTTTCTTT. V gene TRBV4-2 combines with J gene TRBJ1-1, with D possibly being TRBD1 (6 bases). The CDR3 loop spans 14 amino acids. Germline-derived CDR1 and CDR2 are LGHNA and YNFKEQ. The V gene lost 2 bases and the J gene lost 6 bases, with 13 bases spanning the gap.

About this clonotype itself: Germline and junction disagree at one end, which may indicate a read error. The rearrangement uses TRBV7-8 and TRBJ1-2, with D unclear. CDR1 is SGHVS, CDR2 FQNEAQ, per germline. This CDR3 contains 12 residues. The CDR3 sequence is CASSYANYGYTF. In DNA, the CDR3 is TGTGCCAGCAGCTACGCAAACTACGGCTACACCTTC.

V is TRBV11-3 and J is TRBJ2-2; D is possibly TRBD1 (5 bases). The germline V gene encodes CDR1 SGHNT and CDR2 YENEEA. The CDR3 sequence is 13 residues long. The ends were cut back, 5 bases at V and 6 bases at J, with 10 bases in the middle. This CDR3 is CASSTQGPGELFF. As DNA, the CDR3 is TGTGCCAGCAGCACGCAGGGTCCCGGGGAGCTGTTTTTT.

This clonotype was counted a single time. The CDR3 bases are TGCGCCAGCAGCCAAGGTGACACCCTCGTCCTGAACACCGGGGAGCTGTTTTTT. It translates to CASSQGDTLVLNTGELFF. The chain recombines TRBV4-3 with TRBJ2-2; D remains ambiguous. CDR3 length equals 18 residues. The V and J ends lost 1 base and 1 base respectively, with 16 bases between them. Germline assignment: CDR1 LGHNA and CDR2 YSLEER.

This clonotype showed up just a few times. The chain has TRBV3-1 and TRBJ1-1, with 7 positions matching TRBD1. V lost 7 bases to trimming and J lost 0 bases; unmatched junction nucleotides: 14. The CDR3 has 17 residues. Germline V gene lookup returns CDR1 LGHDT and CDR2 YNNKEL (reference sequence). CDR3 sequence reads: CASTRTGMGQMNTEAFF. The CDR3 DNA sequence: TGTGCCAGCACCAGAACGGGGATGGGACAGATGAACACTGAAGCTTTCTTT.

This clonotype turned up a few times. The chain uses TRBV10-3 and TRBJ1-4; D remains unclear. The CDR3 is 14 amino acids. Germline lookup yields CDR1 ENHRY and CDR2 SYGVKD. The V end lost 8 bases, the J end lost 5 bases, and 15 bases lay between the germline ends. CDR3 coding DNA: TGTGCCATCCGAGCAGGAGCCGAGAATGAAAAACTGTTTTTT. Translated, it gives CAIRAGAENEKLFF.

This clonotype has only a few counts. The gene calls are TRBV2 and TRBJ2-7; perhaps TRBD1 as D (5 bases). Trimming took 9 bases from V and 2 from J, leaving 17 bases between them. The CDR3 is 14 residues long. From germline, CDR1 is SNHLY and CDR2 FYNNEI. The CDR3 DNA is TGTGCCAGTTCTAGTAGGGGTGTAACCTACGAGCAGTACTTC. Residues: CASSSRGVTYEQYF.